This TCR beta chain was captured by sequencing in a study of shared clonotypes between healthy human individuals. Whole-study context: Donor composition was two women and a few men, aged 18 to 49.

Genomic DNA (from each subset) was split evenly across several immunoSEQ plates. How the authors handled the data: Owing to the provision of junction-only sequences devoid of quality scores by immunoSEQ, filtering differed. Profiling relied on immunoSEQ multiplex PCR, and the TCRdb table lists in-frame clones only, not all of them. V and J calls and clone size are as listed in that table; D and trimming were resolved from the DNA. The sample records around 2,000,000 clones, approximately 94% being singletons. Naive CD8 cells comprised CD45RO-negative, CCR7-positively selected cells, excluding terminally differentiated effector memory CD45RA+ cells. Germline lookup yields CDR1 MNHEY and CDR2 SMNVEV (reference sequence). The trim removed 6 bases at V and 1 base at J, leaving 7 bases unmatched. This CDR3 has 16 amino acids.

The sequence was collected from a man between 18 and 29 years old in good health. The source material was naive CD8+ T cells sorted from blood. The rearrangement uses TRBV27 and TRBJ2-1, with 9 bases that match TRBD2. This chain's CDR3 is CASRRYSGSSYNEQFF. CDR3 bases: TGTGCCAGCAGGCGTTATAGCGGGAGTTCCTACAATGAGCAGTTCTTC.